Below, 15 T cell receptor beta chains from the same sample are listed, as sequenced in a study of T cells after yellow fever vaccination. TCRdb re-derived calls from the 5' RACE reads in MiXCR, one entry per CDR3 protein. The table records hundreds of thousands of distinct CDR3 sequences, about a fifth of them present only once. This specimen consisted of PBMCs, obtained about 21 days after the first yellow fever vaccination. These receptors were taken from a man in his late teens or twenties who received the YFV17D yellow fever vaccine.

The chain employs TRBV7-3 and TRBJ2-5; 13 positions match TRBD2. V trimming: 5 bases; J trimming: 5 bases; junction bases outside the gene matches: 2. The CDR3 extends over 14 amino acids. In germline, CDR1 is SGHTA, CDR2 FQGTGA. The CDR3 sequence is CASSETSGGETQYF. CDR3 in DNA: TGTGCCAGCAGCGAGACTAGCGGGGGGGAGACCCAGTACTTC.

DNA for the CDR3: TGTGCCAGCTCACCACAGCATGGGACTAGCGGGGCAAAGAACAATGAGCAGTTCTTC. Residues: CASSPQHGTSGAKNNEQFF. J is TRBJ2-1 and V is TRBV18; 13 bases fit TRBD2. Germline V gene data show CDR1 as KGHSH and CDR2 as LQKENI. V gave up 1 base and J gave up 5 bases; unmatched junction bases: 11. CDR3 length: 19 amino acids.

This sequence joins TRBV5-6 and TRBJ1-6, with D tentatively TRBD1 (5 bases). Per germline, CDR1 SGHDT and CDR2 YYEEEE. The CDR3 is made up of 15 amino acids. Trimming pared 3 bases from V and 8 bases from J, leaving 15 bases between. The CDR3 here is CASSSPGTEDSPLHF. In nucleotides, the CDR3 is TGTGCCAGCAGCTCGCCCGGGACGGAAGATTCACCCCTCCACTTT. The whole variable domain, filled in from reference TRBV5-6 and TRBJ1-6, reads DAGVTQSPTHLIKTRGQQVTLRCSPKSGHDTVSWYQQALGQGPQFIFQYYEEEERQRGNFPDRFSGHQFPNYSSELNVNALLLGDSALYLCASSSPGTEDSPLHFGNGTRLTVT.

This clonotype was detected many times. This chain links TRBV5-1 with TRBJ1-4, with D possibly being TRBD1 (5 bases). This CDR3 has 14 residues. Trimming removed 1 base at V and 5 bases at J, with 9 bases between. Germline V gene lookup returns CDR1 SGHRS and CDR2 YFSETQ. CDR3 bases: TGCGCCAGCAGCTTGCAGGGAGAGAATGAAAAACTGTTTTTT. Translating gives CASSLQGENEKLFF. Full variable domain (rest looked up from reference TRBV5-1 and TRBJ1-4): KAGVTQTPRYLIKTRGQQVTLSCSPISGHRSVSWYQQTPGQGLQFLFEYFSETQRNKGNFPGRFSGRQFSNSRSEMNVSTLELGDSALYLCASSLQGENEKLFFGSGTQLSVL.

In this sample, this clonotype turned up a few times. The chain carries TRBV7-8 and TRBJ2-1; 8 nucleotides agree with TRBD1. Germline lookup yields CDR1 SGHVS and CDR2 FQNEAQ. J gave up 5 bases and V 0 bases, and 6 bases lay outside the gene matches. CDR3 length: 16 residues. For the CDR3, the DNA is TGTGCCAGCAGCTTAGCGGGACAGGTGGTGGACAATGAGCAGTTCTTC. As protein: CASSLAGQVVDNEQFF.

This chain connects TRBV5-1 to TRBJ1-2; no clear D gene. Trimming stripped 1 base from V and 4 bases from J, with 20 bases between. This CDR3 has 17 amino acids. Germline V gene data show CDR1 as SGHRS and CDR2 as YFSETQ. The CDR3 sequence: CASSLFRTGADFYGYTF. As DNA, the CDR3 is TGCGCCAGCAGCTTGTTTAGGACGGGTGCCGACTTCTATGGCTACACCTTC.

The J gene is TRBJ2-5, the V gene TRBV5-1, with 7 bases lining up with TRBD2. Germline CDR1 is SGHRS and CDR2 is YFSETQ. The CDR3 has 14 residues. Trimming at V came to 1 base and at J to 3 bases, leaving 3 bases not matched to a gene. CDR3 coding DNA: TGCGCCAGCAGCTTGTTTGCGGGGGAAGAGACCCAGTACTTC. It codes for CASSLFAGEETQYF.

The gene calls are TRBV12-3 or TRBV12-4 and TRBJ2-5; TRBD2 matches 13 bases. J lost 5 bases, V lost 4 bases, and 7 bases had no gene match. The CDR3 runs 16 residues. This CDR3 is CASSSPVTSGGETQYF. In nucleotides, the CDR3 is TGTGCCAGCAGTTCCCCTGTGACTAGCGGGGGGGAGACCCAGTACTTC.

This clonotype was counted only a few times. The gene calls are TRBV12-3 or TRBV12-4 and TRBJ2-7; D ambiguous. Between the trimmed V and J ends, which lost 2 bases and 2 bases, there was a span of 19 bases. CDR3 length equals 17 residues. The CDR3 here is CASSLSARVSLTYEQYF. The CDR3 DNA follows: TGTGCCAGCAGTTTAAGTGCTAGAGTAAGTTTGACCTACGAGCAGTACTTC.

This clonotype has a handful of counts. J is TRBJ2-1 and V is TRBV4-3; D not certain. The V end lost 0 bases, the J end lost 7 bases, and 10 bases lay between the germline ends. Germline assignment: CDR1 LGHNA and CDR2 YSLEER. This CDR3 has 14 amino acids. The CDR3 reads CASSQERTTNEQFF. CDR3 bases: TGCGCCAGCAGCCAAGAAAGGACCACAAATGAGCAGTTCTTC.

This clonotype has just a few counts. CDR3 sequence (DNA): TGCGCCAGCAGCCAACGACTAGCGGGGGGGCCCGGTCTAGAGACCCAGTACTTC. As protein: CASSQRLAGGPGLETQYF. The chain joins TRBV4-1 to TRBJ2-5; 14 positions match TRBD2. The trim removed 2 bases at V and 4 bases at J, leaving 9 bases unmatched. The CDR3 consists of 18 residues. Germline CDR1 and CDR2: MGHRA and YSYEKL.

The V and J genes are TRBV7-2 and TRBJ1-1; TRBD1 is a possible D gene (6 bases). V was clipped by 5 bases and J by 4 bases, with 14 bases between them. Germline V gene lookup returns CDR1 SGHTA and CDR2 FQGNSA. CDR3 length: 14 residues. DNA of the CDR3: TGTGCCAGCAGCCGAGGAGGGGGAAGCACTGAAGCTTTCTTT. This codes for CASSRGGGSTEAFF. The full variable domain, rest sourced from reference TRBV7-2 and TRBJ1-1, is GAGVSQSPSNKVTEKGKDVELRCDPISGHTALYWYRQSLGQGLEFLIYFQGNSAPDKSGLPSDRFSAERTGGSVSTLTIQRTQQEDSAVYLCASSRGGGSTEAFFGQGTRLTVV.

The genes are TRBV28 and TRBJ2-1; TRBD2 is a possible D gene (5 bases). CDR1 MDHEN and CDR2 SYDVKM come from the germline V gene. The CDR3 is 13 amino acids. In DNA form, the CDR3 reads TGTGTCATCGGAGGCAGGACCTACAATGAGCAGTTCTTC. Translating it yields CVIGGRTYNEQFF.

This clonotype appeared many times. The chain couples TRBV11-2 to TRBJ2-2; D unresolved. Germline V CDR1 and CDR2: SGHAT, FQNNGV. The CDR3 contains 13 residues. With 1 base removed from V and 4 bases from J, the gap between germline ends came to 4 bases. This CDR3 reads CASSLVRTGELFF. In DNA form, the CDR3 reads TGTGCCAGCAGCTTAGTACGCACCGGGGAGCTGTTTTTT.

The rearrangement joins TRBV10-3 to TRBJ2-7; D gene uncertain. Trimming cost V 3 bases and J 2 bases, with 8 bases left between them. Germline CDR1 reads ENHRY; CDR2 reads SYGVKD. CDR3 length: 13 amino acids. The CDR3 DNA is TGTGCCATCAGTGACAGACAAGCCTACGAGCAGTACTTC. The encoded protein is CAISDRQAYEQYF.